This T cell receptor beta chain stems from a study of blood T cell repertoires in COVID-19. Study overall: The United States, Italy and Spain provided the acute and convalescent COVID-19 samples. The analysed material was cDNA or gDNA that came from T cells, B-cell-depleted T cells, or PBMCs.

Original methodology: Scientists estimated how many nucleated cells there were by amplifying reference gene primers. Produced via immunoSEQ multiplex PCR; TCRdb's table is partial and in-frame only. The D gene and trimming were derived from the DNA, and the V and J assignments and clone size from that table. The profile shows over 110,000 clones, around 83% of them singletons. V lost 3 bases and J lost 6, with 11 bases in between. Germline CDR1 reads MNHEY; CDR2 reads SVGAGI. The CDR3 consists of 14 residues. The source material was peripheral blood. The receptor comes from a man aged 60-69 years with active or convalescent COVID-19. The V gene is TRBV6-5, the J gene TRBJ1-4; tentative D call: TRBD1 (5 bases). CDR3 bases: TGTGCCAGCAGTTATCGCAGGGATTATGAAAAACTGTTTTTT. Its protein product is CASSYRRDYEKLFF.